This T cell receptor beta chain was identified during a study of cytomegalovirus exposure and HLA in healthy donors. Findings and caveats of the study: The authors later found HLA-associated TCR beta chains more clonally expanded than equally common others. Further analysis was carried out later, and it showed several of the most significant clusters appearing linked to common viral pathogens. In an earlier analysis, most TCR beta V segments were productive about 87% or about 30% of the time.

About this clone: Its matching antigen is unknown.

Primers: 60 Vbeta forward and 13 Jbeta reverse. TCRdb keeps only in-frame clones here, not all; method: immunoSEQ multiplex PCR. The data show over 75,000 clones, roughly 80% seen once. V was clipped by 2 bases and J by 5 bases; unmatched bases: 5. The CDR3 length is 14 residues. Per the germline V gene, CDR1 is MNHEY and CDR2 is SMNVEV (reference sequence). Healthy donors of bone marrow made up the group. This sequence was found in a man in his 60s in good health and CMV-seropositive. Sequencing used PBMCs. The chain couples TRBV27 to TRBJ2-5, with 7 bases identical to TRBD2. The CDR3 reads CASSLGGEYETQYF. The CDR3 DNA sequence: TGTGCCAGCAGTTTAGGGGGGGAATATGAGACCCAGTACTTC.